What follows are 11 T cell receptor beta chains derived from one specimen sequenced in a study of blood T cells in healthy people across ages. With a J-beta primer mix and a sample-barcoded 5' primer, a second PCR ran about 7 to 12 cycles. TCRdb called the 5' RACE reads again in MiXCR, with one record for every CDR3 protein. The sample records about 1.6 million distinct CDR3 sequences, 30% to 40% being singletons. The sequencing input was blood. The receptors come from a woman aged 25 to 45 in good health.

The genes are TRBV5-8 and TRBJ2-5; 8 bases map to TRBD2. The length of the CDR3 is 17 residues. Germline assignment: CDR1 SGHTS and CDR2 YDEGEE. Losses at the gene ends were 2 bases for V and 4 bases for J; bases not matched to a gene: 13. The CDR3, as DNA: TGTGCCAGCAGCTTCCATACTCGGCGGGGGGCGACAGAGACCCAGTACTTC. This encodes CASSFHTRRGATETQYF.

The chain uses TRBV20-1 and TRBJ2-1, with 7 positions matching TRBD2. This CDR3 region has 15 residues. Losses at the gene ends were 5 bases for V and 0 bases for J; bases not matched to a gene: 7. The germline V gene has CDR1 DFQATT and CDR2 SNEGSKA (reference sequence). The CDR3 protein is CSASGDYPSYNEQFF. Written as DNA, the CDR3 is TGCAGTGCTTCGGGGGACTACCCCTCCTACAATGAGCAGTTCTTC.

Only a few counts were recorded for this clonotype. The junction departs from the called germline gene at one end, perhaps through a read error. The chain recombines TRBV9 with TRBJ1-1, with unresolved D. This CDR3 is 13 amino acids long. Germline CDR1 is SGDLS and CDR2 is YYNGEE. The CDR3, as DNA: TGTGCCAGTAGCGTCGGTGGGGAATCTGAAGCTTTCTTT. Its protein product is CASSVGGESEAFF.

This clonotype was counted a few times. CDR3 residues: CASRSRESSYEQYF. The CDR3 DNA reads TGTGCCAGCAGGTCGCGGGAGTCTTCCTACGAGCAGTACTTC. The gene calls are TRBV2 and TRBJ2-7; TRBD2 aligns across 7 bases. Germline V lookup: CDR1 SNHLY, CDR2 FYNNEI. CDR3 size: 14 residues. V lost 6 bases, J lost 1 base, and 6 bases stayed unmatched.

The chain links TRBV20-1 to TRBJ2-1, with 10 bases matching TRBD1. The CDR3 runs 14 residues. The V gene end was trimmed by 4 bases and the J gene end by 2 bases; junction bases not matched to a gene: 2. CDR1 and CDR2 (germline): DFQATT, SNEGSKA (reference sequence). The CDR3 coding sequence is TGCAGTGCTATAGGACAGGGGGCCTACAATGAGCAGTTCTTC. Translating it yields CSAIGQGAYNEQFF.

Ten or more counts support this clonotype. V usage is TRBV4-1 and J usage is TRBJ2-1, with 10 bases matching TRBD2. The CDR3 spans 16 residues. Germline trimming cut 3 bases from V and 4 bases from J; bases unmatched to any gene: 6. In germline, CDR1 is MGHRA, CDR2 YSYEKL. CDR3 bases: TGCGCCAGCAGCCACCCTCGGACTAGCGGATACAATGAGCAGTTCTTC. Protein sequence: CASSHPRTSGYNEQFF.

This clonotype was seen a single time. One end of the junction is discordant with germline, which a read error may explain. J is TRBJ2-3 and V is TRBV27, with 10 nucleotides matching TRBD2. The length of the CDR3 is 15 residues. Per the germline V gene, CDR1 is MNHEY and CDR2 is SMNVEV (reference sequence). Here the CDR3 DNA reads TGTGCCAGCAGTTCTAGCGGGAGAGGGGCAGATACGCTGTATTTT. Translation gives CASSSSGRGADTLYF.

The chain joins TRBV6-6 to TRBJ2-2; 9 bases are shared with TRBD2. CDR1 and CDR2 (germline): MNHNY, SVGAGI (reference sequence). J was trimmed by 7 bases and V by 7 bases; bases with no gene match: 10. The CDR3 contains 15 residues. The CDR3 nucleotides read TGTGCCAGCAATCCAGAAGCGGGAGGAATCGGGGAGCTGTTTTTT. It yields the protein CASNPEAGGIGELFF.

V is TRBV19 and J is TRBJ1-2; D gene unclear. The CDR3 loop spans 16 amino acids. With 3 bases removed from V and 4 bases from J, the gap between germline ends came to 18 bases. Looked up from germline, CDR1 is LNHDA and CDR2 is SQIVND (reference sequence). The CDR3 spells CASSIQDEPRLYGYTF. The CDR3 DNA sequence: TGTGCCAGTAGTATCCAGGATGAGCCGCGACTCTATGGCTACACCTTC.

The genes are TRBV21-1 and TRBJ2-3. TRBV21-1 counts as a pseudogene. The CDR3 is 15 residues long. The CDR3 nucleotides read TGTGCCAGCCCTCGTTCCAGGGCTAGCACAGATACGCAGTATTTT. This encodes CASPRSRASTDTQYF.

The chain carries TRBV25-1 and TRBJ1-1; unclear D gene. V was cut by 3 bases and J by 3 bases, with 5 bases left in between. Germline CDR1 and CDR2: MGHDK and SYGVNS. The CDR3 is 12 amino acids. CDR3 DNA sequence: TGTGCCAGCAGTGACCCAGACACTGAAGCTTTCTTT. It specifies CASSDPDTEAFF.